Sequencing of this T cell receptor (beta chain) was carried out in a study of a mutant IDH1 vaccine in newly diagnosed glioma. Sequencing used immunoSEQ multiplex PCR; TCRdb keeps in-frame clones, though not all of them. The sample has roughly 130,000 clones, around 80% seen once. Findings and limits, study-wide: It was about 95% of patients that developed vaccine-induced immune responses. Pseudoprogression looked unconnected to shifts in top peripheral T cell clonotypes.

There are a few counts of this clone. What it binds is not known. Noted time point: week 11, during vaccination. Every vaccination contained 300 ug of the mutant IDH1 20-mer peptide and was paired with topical imiquimod. The source is a middle-aged man with glioma. This specimen consisted of PBMCs, obtained from a glioma patient whose treatment included an IDH1 peptide vaccine.

CDR3 in amino acids: CASSSRWQPQHF. The CDR3 coding sequence is TGTGCCAGTAGTAGCCGTTGGCAGCCCCAGCATTTT. The chain links TRBV19 to TRBJ1-5; D call uncertain. Looked up from germline, CDR1 is LNHDA and CDR2 is SQIVND (reference sequence). Trimming cost V 4 bases and J 7 bases, with 8 bases left between them. The CDR3 runs 12 residues.